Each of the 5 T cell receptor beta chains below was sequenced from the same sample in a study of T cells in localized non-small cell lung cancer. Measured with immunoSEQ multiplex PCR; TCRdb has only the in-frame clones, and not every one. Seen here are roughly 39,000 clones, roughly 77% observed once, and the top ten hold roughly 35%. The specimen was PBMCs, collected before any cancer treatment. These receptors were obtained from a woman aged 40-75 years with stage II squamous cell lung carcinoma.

This CDR3 reads CASSVVPGQGHNEQFF. As DNA, the CDR3 is TGTGCCAGCAGCGTTGTACCGGGACAGGGGCACAATGAGCAGTTCTTC. This chain joins TRBV14 and TRBJ2-1; 10 bases line up with TRBD1. Trimming removed 5 bases from V and 5 bases from J; junction bases left unmatched: 9. CDR1 and CDR2 from the germline V gene are SGHDN and FVKESK. The CDR3 totals 16 residues.

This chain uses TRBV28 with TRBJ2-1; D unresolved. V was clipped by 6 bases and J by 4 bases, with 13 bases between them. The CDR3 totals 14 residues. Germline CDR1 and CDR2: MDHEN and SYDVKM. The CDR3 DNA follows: TGTGCCAGCAGAACCCCTTCCGGTTACAATGAGCAGTTCTTC. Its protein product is CASRTPSGYNEQFF.

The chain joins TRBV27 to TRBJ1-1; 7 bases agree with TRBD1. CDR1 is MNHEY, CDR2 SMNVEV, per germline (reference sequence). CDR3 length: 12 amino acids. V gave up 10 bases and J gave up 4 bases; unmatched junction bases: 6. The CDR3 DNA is TGTGCCACCAAGACAGGGACCACTGAAGCTTTCTTT. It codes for CATKTGTTEAFF.

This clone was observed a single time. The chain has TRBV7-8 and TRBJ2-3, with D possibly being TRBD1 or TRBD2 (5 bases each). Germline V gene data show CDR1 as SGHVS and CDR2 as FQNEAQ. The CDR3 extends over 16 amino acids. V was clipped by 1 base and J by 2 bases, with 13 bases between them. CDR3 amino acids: CASSLVGQGVTDTQYF. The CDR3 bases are TGTGCCAGCAGCTTAGTGGGCCAGGGAGTCACAGATACGCAGTATTTT.

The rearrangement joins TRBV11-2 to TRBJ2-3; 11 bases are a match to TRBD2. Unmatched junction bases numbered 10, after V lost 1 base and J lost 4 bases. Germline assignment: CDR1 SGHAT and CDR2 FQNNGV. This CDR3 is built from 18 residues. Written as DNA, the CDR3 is TGTGCCAGCAGCTTAGCGTGGTTAGCGGGAGGGGAGGCAGATACGCAGTATTTT. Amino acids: CASSLAWLAGGEADTQYF.